The 27 T cell receptor delta chains given below trace back to one sample, sequenced in a study of gamma-delta T cells after stem cell transplantation (TCRdb year 2016). The library was generated by RT-PCR. Sequencer: Illumina MiSeq. TCRdb reprocessed the public data with the CATT caller; entries with the same nucleotide sequence were combined afterwards. The sample profile shows approximately 1,500 delta-chain clones; around 13% of them were found once. The ten largest clonotypes hold approximately 23% of the sample. Sequencing was performed on gamma-delta T cells. All receptors come from a human donor. It is not recorded whose cells these are; they may come from a transplant donor.

About this clone: The protein TCRdb gives is from a much larger clone and does not agree with this DNA's translation at residue 6, likely a read error; the protein shown here comes from the DNA. The DNA of the CDR3 is TGTGCCTTTTTCTCGCCGCGGGTGAGACGAGGAACCGATAAACTCATCTTT. This sequence encodes CAFFSPRVRRGTDKLIF. V and J are TRDV3 and TRDJ1; D not resolved. The CDR3 has 17 amino acids. V was pared by 2 bases and J by 2 bases, with 24 bases between. Germline CDR1 reads TVYSNPD; CDR2 reads GDNSRS (reference sequence).

Only a few counts were recorded for this clone. A read error is the likely source, as a far larger clone sits one nucleotide away. In the same sample, other DNA sequences code for this CDR3. The rearrangement joins TRDV2 to TRDJ3; D is unclear. The CDR3 length is 23 residues. Germline CDR1 GEAIGNYY, CDR2 EKD. V lost 1 base, J lost 5 bases, and 32 bases lay in between. CDR3 region: CACDTVRRSAGVGYLRDTRQMFF. The CDR3 nucleotides are TGTGCCTGTGACACTGTCCGACGGTCCGCTGGAGTCGGGTATCTCCGGGACACCCGACAGATGTTTTTC.

In the case of this clone: This likely traces to a read error, being one base from a far larger clone. The chain has TRDV2 and TRDJ3, with D unclear. The CDR3 has 23 residues. CDR1 GEAIGNYY and CDR2 EKD come from the germline V gene. The V and J ends lost 0 bases and 6 bases respectively, with 32 bases between them. CDR3 residues: CACDTVRRSAGVGYLPDTRQMFF. CDR3 in DNA: TGTGCCTGTGACACCGTCCGACGGTCCGCTGGAGTCGGGTATCTCCCGGACACCCGACAGATGTTTTTC.

This clone is deemed large. At the DNA level, this CDR3 is encoded by other sequences in the same sample as well. The J gene is TRDJ3, the V gene TRDV2; 9 bases agree with TRDD3. Germline V gene lookup returns CDR1 GEAIGNYY and CDR2 EKD. The CDR3 covers 20 residues. Trimming at V came to 1 base and at J to 1 base, leaving 10 bases not matched to a gene. CDR3 coding DNA: TGTGCCTGTGACACAGCTTCTGGGGGATTCGTATCCTGGGACACCCGACAGATGTTTTTC. It yields the protein CACDTASGGFVSWDTRQMFF.

Of note for this clone: A far larger clone differs by one base, so this is likely a read error. The chain uses TRDV2 and TRDJ1, with 10 bases matching TRDD3. This CDR3 has 18 amino acids. Germline CDR1 reads GEAIGNYY; CDR2 reads EKD. This CDR3 is CACDDLLGDSQYTDNLIF. The CDR3 DNA reads as TGTGCCTGTGACGACCTACTGGGGGATTCCCAGTACACCGATAACCTCATCTTT.

Remarks on this clone: The mismatch at residue 3 between this DNA's translation and the TCRdb protein of a much larger clone likely reflects a read error; the protein shown is translated from the DNA. The rearrangement uses TRDV2 and TRDJ3; 12 nucleotides agree with TRDD3. This CDR3 is built from 18 residues. Looked up from germline, CDR1 is GEAIGNYY and CDR2 is EKD. CDR3 loop: CARDVLGDTAWDTRQMFF. CDR3 nucleotides: TGTGCCCGTGACGTCCTGGGGGATACGGCCTGGGACACCCGACAGATGTTTTTC.

This clone was counted only a few times. This sequence is one base from a far larger clone and is likely a read error. The sample holds other DNA sequences that translate to the same CDR3. The J gene is TRDJ2, the V gene TRDV2, with TRDD3 matching over 9 bases. CDR1 and CDR2 from the germline V gene are GEAIGNYY and EKD. The CDR3 consists of 16 residues. In DNA form, the CDR3 reads TGTGCCTGTGACACTATACTGGGGGACCAGACAGCGCAACTCTTCTTT. It encodes CACDTILGDQTAQLFF.

About this clone: A far larger clone differs by one base, so this is likely a read error. The sample has other DNA sequences that encode this CDR3 too. The CDR3 loop reads CACDTLGDTITDKLIF. The CDR3 DNA reads as TGTGCCTGCGACACGCTGGGGGATACTATCACCGATAAACTCATCTTT. This chain connects TRDV2 to TRDJ1; 11 bases match TRDD3. The CDR3 loop spans 16 amino acids. The germline V gene encodes CDR1 GEAIGNYY and CDR2 EKD.

This clone occurred a few times. A far larger clone differs by one base, so this is likely a read error. The chain has TRDV2 and TRDJ1; D might be TRDD2 (5 bases). V shed 4 bases and J shed 4 bases, with 24 bases lying between them. The CDR3 is 17 amino acids. Germline V CDR1 and CDR2: GEAIGNYY, EKD. This CDR3 is CACDSLGVPSLNDKLIF. For the CDR3, the DNA is TGTGCCTGTGATTCTCTCGGGGTCCCTTCGCTAAACGATAAACTCATCTTT.

This clone appeared a few times. The TCRdb protein comes from a much larger clone and disagrees with this DNA's translation at residue 14, likely due to a read error; the protein given here is derived from the DNA. The chain uses TRDV2 and TRDJ1; 11 bases match TRDD3. The CDR3 sequence is 17 residues long. V was pared by 0 bases and J by 10 bases, with 15 bases of the junction left unmatched. Germline CDR1 reads GEAIGNYY; CDR2 reads EKD. In DNA form, the CDR3 reads TGTGCCTGTGACACCGTACTGGGCTGGGGGATACCTGGGTTACTCATCTTT. Its translation is CACDTVLGWGIPGLLIF.

A few counts support this clone. With a far larger clone one base away, a read error is the likely cause. The CDR3 DNA reads TGTGCCTGTGGCGACATGTCTACTGGGGGATTGGCCCGCACCGATAAACTCATCTTT. Its translation is CACGDMSTGGLARTDKLIF. V usage is TRDV2 and J usage is TRDJ1; 10 bases match TRDD3. The junction had 18 bases not matched to a gene; V was cut back by 5 bases and J by 1 base. Germline CDR1 and CDR2: GEAIGNYY and EKD. The CDR3 covers 19 residues.

Turning to this clone: A far larger clone differs by one base, so this is likely a read error. Other DNA sequences within the sample encode an identical CDR3. The chain joins TRDV2 to TRDJ1, with 9 bases lining up with TRDD3. This CDR3 is 17 amino acids long. Germline CDR1 is GEAIGNYY and CDR2 is EKD. The CDR3 protein is CACDRLVGDMYTDKLIF. In DNA form, the CDR3 reads TGCGCCTGTGACAGACTCGTGGGGGATATGTACACCGATAAACTCATCTTT.

Concerning this clone: TCRdb's entry gives the protein of a much larger clone, which mismatches this DNA's translation at residue 7, likely from a read error; the protein reported here is translated from the DNA. The chain recombines TRDV2 with TRDJ1; 11 nucleotides match TRDD3. With 3 bases clipped from V and 10 bases from J, the junction kept 15 bases outside the gene matches. From germline, CDR1 is GEAIGNYY and CDR2 EKD. The CDR3 covers 16 residues. Here the CDR3 reads CACDELGAGGYYRLIF. In nucleotides, the CDR3 is TGTGCCTGTGACGAACTTGGCGCTGGGGGATACTATAGACTCATCTTT.

This clone is termed large (0.1 to 1%). This same CDR3 is encoded by further DNA sequences in the sample. The chain joins TRDV2 to TRDJ1; 8 nucleotides line up with TRDD3. Losses at the gene ends were 0 bases for V and 1 base for J; bases not matched to a gene: 9. The CDR3 spans 17 residues. Per germline, CDR1 GEAIGNYY and CDR2 EKD. The CDR3 spells CACDTVLLGDPTDKLIF. The CDR3 DNA reads TGTGCCTGTGACACCGTGCTTCTGGGGGACCCCACCGATAAACTCATCTTT.

Notes on this clone: A read error likely explains why the TCRdb protein, taken from a much larger clone, differs from this DNA's translation at residue 5; the protein shown is translated from the DNA. The chain links TRDV2 to TRDJ1; the D gene is possibly TRDD3 (5 bases). This CDR3 contains 15 residues. In germline, CDR1 is GEAIGNYY, CDR2 EKD. V lost 3 bases, J lost 2 bases, and 15 bases lay in between. For the CDR3, the DNA is TGTGCCTGTGACGTGATACTGGATGAAACCGATAAACTCATCTTT. Its protein is CACDVILDETDKLIF.

About this clone itself: The protein that TCRdb holds for this DNA derives from a much larger clone and differs from the translated DNA at residue 10, which likely indicates a read error; the protein shown here is translated from the DNA. This chain uses TRDV2 with TRDJ1; D is perhaps TRDD3 (5 bases). There are 15 residues in the CDR3. Germline loops: CDR1 GEAIGNYY, CDR2 EKD. The V end lost 3 bases, the J end lost 3 bases, and 16 bases lay between the germline ends. This CDR3 is CACDAMGTAADKLIF. The CDR3 DNA follows: TGTGCCTGTGACGCGATGGGGACCGCTGCCGATAAACTCATCTTT.

This clone showed up just a few times. This DNA translates differently at residue 4 from the TCRdb protein, which is that of a much larger clone; a read error is likely, and the protein shown is the DNA's own translation. The chain employs TRDV2 and TRDJ1, with D perhaps TRDD3 (5 bases). Germline loops: CDR1 GEAIGNYY, CDR2 EKD. V shed 6 bases and J shed 2 bases, with 27 bases lying between them. The CDR3 extends over 18 amino acids. The CDR3 spells CACNSLNPGGPQTDKLIF. For the CDR3, the DNA is TGTGCCTGTAACTCCTTAAACCCCGGGGGGCCGCAGACCGATAAACTCATCTTT.

In regard to this clone: TCRdb has a much larger clone's protein, which differs at residue 13 from the translation of this DNA, likely because of a read error; what is shown is the protein translated from the DNA. This rearrangement joins TRDV2 to TRDJ1; D may correspond to TRDD2 or TRDD3 (6 bases each). Trimming pared 3 bases from V and 0 bases from J, leaving 31 bases between. The CDR3 length is 21 residues. Germline CDR1 and CDR2: GEAIGNYY and EKD. The chain's CDR3 is CACDPILPNPTGRLYTDKLIF. Here the CDR3 DNA reads TGTGCCTGTGACCCGATCCTACCGAACCCTACTGGGAGACTGTACACCGATAAACTCATCTTT.

This clone was counted only a few times. The chain has TRDV2 and TRDJ1; 8 bases map to TRDD3. The V gene end was trimmed by 1 base and the J gene end by 2 bases; junction bases not matched to a gene: 8. Germline-derived CDR1 and CDR2 are GEAIGNYY and EKD. The CDR3 totals 16 residues. CDR3 nucleotides: TGTGCCTGTGACACAGTACTGGGGGCCCCTACCGATAAACTCATCTTT. Translated, it gives CACDTVLGAPTDKLIF.

About this clone itself: The translation of this DNA and the TCRdb protein of a much larger clone differ at residue 13, probably owing to a read error; the protein shown here is translated from the DNA. V gene TRDV2 combines with J gene TRDJ1; TRDD3 matches 12 bases. CDR3 length: 15 residues. Germline CDR1 and CDR2: GEAIGNYY and EKD. CDR3 region: CASFPLGDTADKFIF. Written as DNA, the CDR3 is TGTGCCAGCTTCCCACTGGGGGATACCGCCGATAAATTCATCTTT.

To note about this clone: A far larger clone is just one base off, so this is likely a read error. Other DNA variants within this sample encode the same CDR3. The chain is built from TRDV2 and TRDJ1; a weak D match, TRDD3 (6 bases). Per germline, CDR1 GEAIGNYY and CDR2 EKD. The CDR3 loop spans 16 amino acids. Trimming cost V 0 bases and J 3 bases, with 16 bases left between them. The CDR3 sequence: CACDTLGGIEADKLIF. The CDR3 nucleotides read TGTGCCTGTGACACCTTGGGGGGCATAGAAGCCGATAAACTCATCTTT.

By share, this clone counts as medium-sized (0.01 to 0.1%). This may be a read error: a much more frequent sequence differs by one nucleotide. The V gene is TRDV2, the J gene TRDJ1; the match to TRDD3 covers 10 bases. Trimming cost V 3 bases and J 1 base; bases outside gene matches: 16. The CDR3 has 19 amino acids. CDR1 GEAIGNYY and CDR2 EKD come from the germline V gene. Written as DNA, the CDR3 is TGTGCCTGTGACGGCATGTCTACTGGGGGATTGGCCCGCACCGATAAACTCATCTTT. This translates into CACDGMSTGGLARTDKLIF.

With regard to this clone: The likely explanation is a read error, given a far larger clone one base away. The sample contains more than one DNA sequence encoding this CDR3. V is TRDV2 and J is TRDJ1; 7 bases line up with TRDD3. The CDR3 covers 16 residues. CDR1 and CDR2 from the germline V gene are GEAIGNYY and EKD. CDR3 bases: TGTGCATGTGACACCCTGGGGGGCATAGAAGCCGATAAACTCATCTTT. Protein: CACDTLGGIEADKLIF.

As concerns this clone: This is likely an artifact of a read error, given a far larger clone one base away. The CDR3 nucleotides read TGTGCCCTTTTCTCGTCGCGGGTGAGACGAGGAACCGATAAACTCATCTTT. This encodes CALFSSRVRRGTDKLIF. This rearrangement joins TRDV2 to TRDJ1; no clear D gene. The V gene's germline CDR1 is GEAIGNYY and CDR2 EKD. Between the trimmed V and J ends, which lost 9 bases and 2 bases, there was a span of 27 bases. The CDR3 loop spans 17 amino acids.

This clone was found a few times. With only one base between it and a far larger clone, this is likely a read error. The same CDR3 arises from other DNA sequences in this sample as well. V and J are TRDV2 and TRDJ1; 12 bases are shared with TRDD3. The CDR3 runs to 17 residues. V was clipped by 1 base and J by 2 bases; unmatched bases: 7. From germline, CDR1 is GEAIGNYY and CDR2 EKD. CDR3 sequence reads: CACDTVLGDTGTDKLIF. In DNA form, the CDR3 reads TGTGCCTGTGACACAGTACTGGGGGATACTGGGACCGATAAACTCATCTTT.

This clone has more than one count but fewer than ten. A read error likely explains this, since a far larger clone differs by one base. Other DNA sequences in this specimen translate into the identical CDR3. The rearrangement links TRDV2 to TRDJ2; 9 bases are a match to TRDD3. The J segment lost 5 bases and the V segment lost 1 base, leaving 1 base of the junction unmatched. The CDR3 loop spans 14 amino acids. The germline CDR1 and CDR2 sequences are GEAIGNYY and EKD. The CDR3 coding sequence is TGTGCCTGTGACACGCTGGGGGATACAGCACAACTCTTCTTT. Its translation is CACDTLGDTAQLFF.

Comment on this clone: TCRdb shows a much larger clone's protein in place of this DNA's translation, and the two differ at residue 15, likely through a read error; the protein shown is translated from the DNA. The gene calls are TRDV2 and TRDJ1; TRDD3 agrees at 11 bases. The CDR3 runs 17 residues. Germline-derived CDR1 and CDR2 are GEAIGNYY and EKD. V dropped 0 bases and J dropped 13; count of bases not matched to a gene: 18. The CDR3 protein is CACDTVLGWGIPGIPIF. In nucleotides, the CDR3 is TGTGCCTGTGACACCGTACTGGGCTGGGGGATACCTGGGATACCCATCTTT.